This T cell receptor beta chain was recorded in a study of T cells in Graves' hyperthyroidism and ophthalmopathy. General study results and limits: The majority of expanded thyroid clonotypes above 0.001 also appeared in blood.

Using RNA transcripts as the source, TCR beta CDR3 regions were amplified. Initially, a first-round RT-PCR of the TCR CDR3 employed the HTBI primer set. Each CDR3 protein is one row after TCRdb ran MiXCR on the multiplex PCR reads. This sample has roughly 240,000 distinct CDR3 sequences, with about 24% found just once. There are many counts of this clonotype. The antigen remains unidentified. Among ophthalmopathy patients, the Clinical Activity Score reached at least 3, the NOSPECS grade reached at least 4, and duration remained under 3 months. The CDR3 is 13 amino acids. Germline V CDR1 and CDR2: KGHSH, LQKENI. Trimming stripped 0 bases from V and 6 bases from J, with 8 bases between.

The clonotype was recovered from a woman in her forties with Graves' ophthalmopathy. V gene TRBV18 combines with J gene TRBJ1-2, with D unresolved. The sequencing input was blood. The CDR3 nucleotides are TGTGCCAGCTCACCACCGGGGTCCCATGGCTACACCTTC. This gives the protein CASSPPGSHGYTF.